This T cell receptor (beta chain) emerged from a study of cytomegalovirus exposure and HLA in healthy donors. This PCR relied on a set of 60 Vbeta primers and 13 Jbeta primers. Here immunoSEQ multiplex PCR was the method, and the copy in TCRdb shows in-frame clones only, minus some. The table records approximately 160,000 clones, 80% of them present only once. V was pared by 8 bases and J by 3 bases, with 4 bases of the junction left unmatched. CDR3 size: 13 residues. Germline V gives CDR1 MNHEY, CDR2 SMNVEV (reference sequence). The chain links TRBV27 to TRBJ1-5; 7 nucleotides agree with TRBD1. Sequenced input: PBMCs. This TCR derives from a woman in her forties or fifties in good health and CMV-seropositive. For the CDR3, the DNA is TGTGCCAGCGCCGGGACAGTCAATCAGCCCCAGCATTTT. Translation gives CASAGTVNQPQHF.